This T cell receptor (beta chain) was identified during a study of neurological immune-mediated disorders. The time point here: longitudinal time-point 2. Whenever a sequencing run was performed, it yielded over 180 million TCR-beta sequences from 15-18 subjects. TCRdb processed the 5' RACE reads anew with MiXCR; each CDR3 protein has one entry. The sample has about 80,000 distinct CDR3 sequences, 5.5% to 6.5% seen once. The CDR3 totals 16 residues. Trimming at V came to 4 bases and at J to 1 base, leaving 8 bases not matched to a gene. Many counts were recorded for this clonotype. The antigen remains unidentified. General study points: Neither clinical nor MRI features were found to be associated with the multiple sclerosis repertoire cluster.

What was sequenced was PBMCs. This chain links TRBV12-3 or TRBV12-4 with TRBJ2-5, with 8 bases fitting TRBD1. This TCR derives from a woman aged 60-75 years with multiple sclerosis. DNA of the CDR3: TGTGCCAGCAGTTCCGGAGGACAGGGACCCCAAGAGACCCAGTACTTC. As protein: CASSSGGQGPQETQYF.